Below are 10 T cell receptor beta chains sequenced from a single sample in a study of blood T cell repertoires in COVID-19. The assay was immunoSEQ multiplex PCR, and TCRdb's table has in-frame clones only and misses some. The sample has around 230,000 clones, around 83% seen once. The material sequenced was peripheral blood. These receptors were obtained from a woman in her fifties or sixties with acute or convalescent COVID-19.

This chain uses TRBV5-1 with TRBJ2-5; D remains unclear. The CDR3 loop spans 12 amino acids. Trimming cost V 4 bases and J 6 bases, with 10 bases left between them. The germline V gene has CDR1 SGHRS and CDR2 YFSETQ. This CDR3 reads CASSPDTQTQYF. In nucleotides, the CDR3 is TGCGCCAGCAGCCCAGATACCCAGACCCAGTACTTC.

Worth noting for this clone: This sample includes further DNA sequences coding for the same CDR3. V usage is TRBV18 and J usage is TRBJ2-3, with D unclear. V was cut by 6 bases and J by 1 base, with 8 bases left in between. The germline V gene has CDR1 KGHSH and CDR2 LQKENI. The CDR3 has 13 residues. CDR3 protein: CASSLPGTDTQYF. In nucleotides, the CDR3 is TGTGCCAGCTCCCTTCCCGGCACAGATACGCAGTATTTT.

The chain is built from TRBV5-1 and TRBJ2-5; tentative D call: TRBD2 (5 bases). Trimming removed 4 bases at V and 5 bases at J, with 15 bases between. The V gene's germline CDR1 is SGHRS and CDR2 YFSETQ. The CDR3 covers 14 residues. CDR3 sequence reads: CASSLSGLSETQYF. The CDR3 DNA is TGCGCCAGCAGCCTGAGCGGATTGTCGGAGACCCAGTACTTC. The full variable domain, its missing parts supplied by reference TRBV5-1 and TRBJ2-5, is KAGVTQTPRYLIKTRGQQVTLSCSPISGHRSVSWYQQTPGQGLQFLFEYFSETQRNKGNFPGRFSGRQFSNSRSEMNVSTLELGDSALYLCASSLSGLSETQYFGPGTRLLVL.

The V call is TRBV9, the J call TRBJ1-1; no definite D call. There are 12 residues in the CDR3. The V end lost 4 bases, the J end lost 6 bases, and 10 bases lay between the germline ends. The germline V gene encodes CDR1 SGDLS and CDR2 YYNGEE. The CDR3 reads CASSPSRAEAFF. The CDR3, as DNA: TGTGCCAGCAGCCCCTCACGAGCTGAAGCTTTCTTT.

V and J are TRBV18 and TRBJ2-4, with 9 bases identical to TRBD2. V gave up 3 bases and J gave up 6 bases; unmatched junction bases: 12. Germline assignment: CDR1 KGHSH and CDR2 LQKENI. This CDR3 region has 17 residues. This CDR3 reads CASSPFSAGGSTNIQYF. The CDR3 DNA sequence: TGTGCCAGCTCACCGTTTTCCGCGGGAGGGTCCACAAACATTCAGTACTTC.

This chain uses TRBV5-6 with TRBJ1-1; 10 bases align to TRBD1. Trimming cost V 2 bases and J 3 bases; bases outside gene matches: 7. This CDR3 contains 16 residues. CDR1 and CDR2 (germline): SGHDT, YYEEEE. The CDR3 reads CASSLTGTGDDTEAFF. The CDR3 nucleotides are TGTGCCAGCAGCTTAACCGGGACAGGGGACGACACTGAAGCTTTCTTT.

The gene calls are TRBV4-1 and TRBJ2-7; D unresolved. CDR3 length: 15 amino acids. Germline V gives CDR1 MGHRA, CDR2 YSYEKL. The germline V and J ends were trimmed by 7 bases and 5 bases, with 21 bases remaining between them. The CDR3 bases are TGCGCCAGCACAGTTGGTCCCGGGTCTACTGACGAGCAGTACTTC. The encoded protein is CASTVGPGSTDEQYF.

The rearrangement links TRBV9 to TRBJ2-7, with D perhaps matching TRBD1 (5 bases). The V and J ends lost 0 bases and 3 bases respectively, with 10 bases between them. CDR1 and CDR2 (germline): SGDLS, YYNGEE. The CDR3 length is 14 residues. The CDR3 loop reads CASSVAPDNYEQYF. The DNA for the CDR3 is TGTGCCAGCAGCGTAGCCCCGGACAACTACGAGCAGTACTTC.

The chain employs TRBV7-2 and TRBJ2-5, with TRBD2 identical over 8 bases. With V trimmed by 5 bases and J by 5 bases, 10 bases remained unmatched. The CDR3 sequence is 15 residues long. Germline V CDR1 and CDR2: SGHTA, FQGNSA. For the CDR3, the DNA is TGTGCCAGCAGCAAGGGACCCTCGGGGGGGGAGACCCAGTACTTC. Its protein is CASSKGPSGGETQYF.

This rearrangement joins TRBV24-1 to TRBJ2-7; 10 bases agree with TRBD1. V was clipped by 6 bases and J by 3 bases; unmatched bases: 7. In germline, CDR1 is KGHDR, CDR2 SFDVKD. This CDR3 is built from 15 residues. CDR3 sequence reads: CATSPTGGGIYEQYF. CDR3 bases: TGTGCCACCAGTCCGACAGGGGGCGGTATCTACGAGCAGTACTTC.